These 23 T cell receptor beta chains were sequenced from one sample in a study of beta chain features in type 1 diabetes (dated by TCRdb to 2017 to 2018). Broader findings and caveats from the paper: Type 1 diabetes patients showed a moderate but significant shortening of TCRB CDR3 length in all four CD4+ subsets.

The protocol used for the library was the immunoSEQ multiplex PCR assay. The entire amount of isolated RNA was reverse transcribed using the High Capacity cDNA Reverse Transcription Kit, so the sequenced TCRB transcripts were expressed ones. As stored in TCRdb, this immuneACCESS dataset retains in-frame rearrangements with V and J assigned. A fraction of the clones does not appear; measured against another copy, unresolved V genes explain less than half of the discrepancy, and the remainder lacks a known reason. The sample table lists some 280,000 clones, roughly 13% of them with a count of one. The top ten hold 0.015% to 0.02% of the sample. No antigens are known for them. The sample was naive CD4+ T cells from blood. The sample's cell subset or site label, in plain terms: true naive CD4+ T cells. The origin of the receptors is a man aged 25-45 years with type 1 diabetes.

This clone was seen more than once but under ten times. V is TRBV23-1 and J is TRBJ1-1; D remains ambiguous. TRBV23-1 is filed as an ORF, its function uncertain. The V end lost 2 bases, the J end lost 5 bases, and 3 bases lay between the germline ends. The CDR3 is 11 residues long. The chain's CDR3 is CASSQVTEAFF. CDR3 DNA sequence: TGCGCCAGCAGTCAAGTAACTGAAGCTTTCTTT.

This clone was detected only a few times. The chain employs TRBV30 and TRBJ1-1; D ambiguous. This CDR3 comprises 13 residues. The V gene's germline CDR1 is GTSNPN and CDR2 SVGIG (reference sequence). Trimming took 3 bases from V and 0 from J, leaving 8 bases between them. CDR3 amino acids: CAWSRQMNTEAFF. As DNA, the CDR3 is TGTGCCTGGAGCAGGCAGATGAACACTGAAGCTTTCTTT.

This clone has only a few counts. CDR3 nucleotide sequence: TGTGCCAGCAGCGCGGCCGAGGGGGCTTACGCGGAGACCCAGTACTTC. Protein sequence: CASSAAEGAYAETQYF. The J gene is TRBJ2-5, the V gene TRBV9; 7 nucleotides agree with TRBD1. The V gene's germline CDR1 is SGDLS and CDR2 YYNGEE. The V segment lost 3 bases and the J segment 5 bases; nucleotides outside the gene matches: 13. This CDR3 has 16 residues.

The rearrangement joins TRBV7-9 to TRBJ2-3; 14 bases are shared with TRBD2. The CDR3 is made up of 18 amino acids. Germline CDR1 reads SEHNR; CDR2 reads FQNEAQ (reference sequence). With V trimmed by 4 bases and J by 0 bases, 6 bases remained unmatched. The CDR3 bases are TGTGCCAGCAGCTCTGGACTAGCGGGAGGCCCGAGCACAGATACGCAGTATTTT. Protein product: CASSSGLAGGPSTDTQYF.

This clone turned up a few times. The chain recombines TRBV7-9 with TRBJ2-7, with 7 bases that match TRBD1. The CDR3 spans 12 residues. Per the germline V gene, CDR1 is SEHNR and CDR2 is FQNEAQ (reference sequence). Germline trimming cut 5 bases from V and 5 bases from J; bases unmatched to any gene: 3. The DNA for the CDR3 is TGTGCCAGCAGCCAACAGGGGCACGAGCAGTACTTC. Amino acid sequence: CASSQQGHEQYF.

V and J are TRBV15 and TRBJ2-1, with 8 positions matching TRBD2. CDR1 is LNHNV and CDR2 is YYDKDF in the germline V gene (reference sequence). CDR3 size: 17 residues. V shed 0 bases and J 2 bases; nucleotides not matched to a gene: 6. In nucleotides, the CDR3 is TGTGCCACCAGCAGAGATTTGGCGGGAGGCCCCTACAATGAGCAGTTCTTC. Protein sequence: CATSRDLAGGPYNEQFF.

This clone was picked up a small number of times. This rearrangement joins TRBV9 to TRBJ2-5, with D possibly being TRBD1 (7 bases). CDR1 is SGDLS, CDR2 YYNGEE, per germline. Trimming removed 0 bases at V and 3 bases at J, with 21 bases between. CDR3 length: 18 residues. The CDR3 DNA reads TGTGCCAGCAGCGTAGGCCCAGGGGGGTCTAGAGGGAAAGAGACCCAGTACTTC. Encoded protein: CASSVGPGGSRGKETQYF.

Remarks on this clone: Other nucleotide sequences from this sample produce the same CDR3. The J gene is TRBJ2-5, the V gene TRBV7-9; D is ambiguous. The CDR3 covers 13 residues. Germline V gene data show CDR1 as SEHNR and CDR2 as FQNEAQ (reference sequence). V lost 5 bases, J lost 4 bases, and 11 bases lay in between. CDR3 bases: TGTGCCAGCAGCCCCAGTGGCGGAGAGACCCAGTACTTC. Encoded protein: CASSPSGGETQYF.

This clone appeared a few times. The chain carries TRBV2 and TRBJ2-3, with D unresolved. Trimming removed 7 bases at V and 5 bases at J, with 4 bases between. The CDR3 is made up of 10 amino acids. Germline-derived CDR1 and CDR2 are SNHLY and FYNNEI. The CDR3 is CASTLDTQYF. CDR3 sequence (DNA): TGTGCCAGCACATTAGATACGCAGTATTTT.

The chain couples TRBV4-2 to TRBJ2-1, with TRBD2 identical over 9 bases. Germline lookup yields CDR1 LGHNA and CDR2 YNFKEQ. The CDR3 is 18 residues long. V gave up 2 bases and J gave up 0 bases; unmatched junction bases: 8. Here the CDR3 DNA reads TGTGCCAGCAGCCAACCCCTCTTTAGCGGGAGCTCCTACAATGAGCAGTTCTTC. Translation: CASSQPLFSGSSYNEQFF.

This clone was found a few times. The rearrangement uses TRBV28 and TRBJ1-5; a weak D match, TRBD1 (5 bases). Trimming took 5 bases from V and 6 from J, leaving 14 bases between them. CDR1 is MDHEN and CDR2 is SYDVKM in the germline V gene. The CDR3 totals 14 residues. CDR3 loop: CASSAAGSGQPQHF. In nucleotides, the CDR3 is TGTGCCAGCAGTGCCGCAGGGTCGGGTCAGCCCCAGCATTTT.

The chain's CDR3 is CASSPVRADTGELFF. The CDR3 coding sequence is TGCGCCAGCAGCCCGGTCAGGGCGGACACCGGGGAGCTGTTTTTT. The chain joins TRBV5-1 to TRBJ2-2; D may be TRBD1 (5 bases). This CDR3 region has 15 residues. Germline V gene data show CDR1 as SGHRS and CDR2 as YFSETQ. V was pared by 4 bases and J by 3 bases, with 13 bases between.

The J gene is TRBJ2-5, the V gene TRBV7-2; TRBD2 might be the D (5 bases). Between the trimmed V and J ends, which lost 1 base and 4 bases, there was a span of 16 bases. The CDR3 runs to 16 residues. Germline assignment: CDR1 SGHTA and CDR2 FQGNSA. CDR3 DNA sequence: TGTGCCAGCAGCTTAGTCAGAAAGCGGAGCGGAGAGACCCAGTACTTC. Translating gives CASSLVRKRSGETQYF.

This clone was counted at least ten times. The chain combines TRBV7-9 with TRBJ1-5, with D perhaps TRBD1 (6 bases). Looked up from germline, CDR1 is SEHNR and CDR2 is FQNEAQ (reference sequence). The V and J ends lost 2 bases and 11 bases respectively, with 16 bases between them. The CDR3 runs 14 residues. The CDR3, as DNA: TGTGCCAGCAGCTTATTGGGGGCTGGTCGAGCCCAGCATTTT. Amino acids: CASSLLGAGRAQHF.

This clone was detected a few times. This chain connects TRBV7-7 to TRBJ2-5; perhaps TRBD1 as D (6 bases). CDR3 length equals 13 residues. V was clipped by 3 bases and J by 4 bases, with 9 bases between them. The germline CDR1 and CDR2 sequences are SSHAT and FNYEAQ (reference sequence). CDR3 residues: CASSLVRGETQYF. The DNA for the CDR3 is TGTGCCAGCAGCTTGGTCAGGGGAGAGACCCAGTACTTC.

The chain has TRBV6-5 and TRBJ1-1; 7 bases line up with TRBD1. Germline V gene data show CDR1 as MNHEY and CDR2 as SVGAGI. Losses at the gene ends were 4 bases for V and 0 bases for J; bases not matched to a gene: 8. The CDR3 length is 16 residues. The CDR3 bases are TGTGCCAGCAGTTCCCCGAGGACAGGCATGAACACTGAAGCTTTCTTT. It yields the protein CASSSPRTGMNTEAFF.

This clone was observed a few times. The V gene is TRBV28, the J gene TRBJ1-5, with D perhaps matching TRBD1 (5 bases). The CDR3 length is 13 residues. V lost 7 bases to trimming and J lost 4 bases, with 11 bases between them. Germline assignment: CDR1 MDHEN and CDR2 SYDVKM. CDR3 nucleotide sequence: TGTGCCAGCACCTCGGACACAAATCAGCCCCAGCATTTT. This gives the protein CASTSDTNQPQHF.

This clone appeared a few times. J is TRBJ2-1 and V is TRBV11-1; TRBD2 agrees at 10 bases. V lost 7 bases, J lost 6 bases, and 9 bases stayed unmatched. Germline V gene lookup returns CDR1 SGHAT and CDR2 FQDESV (reference sequence). The CDR3 spans 15 residues. As DNA, the CDR3 is TGTGCCAGCACAAGAGCGGGAGGGCCCGTCAATGAGCAGTTCTTC. Protein sequence: CASTRAGGPVNEQFF. The variable domain in full, with the rest retrieved from reference TRBV11-1 and TRBJ2-1, is EAEVAQSPRYKITEKSQAVAFWCDPISGHATLYWYRQILGQGPELLVQFQDESVVDDSQLPKDRFSAERLKGVDSTLKIQPAELGDSAMYLCASTRAGGPVNEQFFGPGTRLTVL.

The chain links TRBV10-3 to TRBJ2-5; TRBD1 matches at 7 bases. Per the germline V gene, CDR1 is ENHRY and CDR2 is SYGVKD. The ends lost 0 bases at V and 2 bases at J; junction bases unmatched: 9. The CDR3 is 17 residues long. The DNA of the CDR3 is TGTGCCATCAGTGAGTCGGGAAGGGGGCAGAATCAAGAGACCCAGTACTTC. Amino acid sequence: CAISESGRGQNQETQYF.

This chain links TRBV29-1 with TRBJ2-1; D is unclear. Germline lookup yields CDR1 SQVTM and CDR2 ANQGSEA. This CDR3 contains 13 residues. V dropped 4 bases and J dropped 0 bases, with 7 bases sitting between them. The CDR3: CSVAPDSYNEQFF. The CDR3, as DNA: TGCAGCGTTGCCCCAGACTCCTACAATGAGCAGTTCTTC.

A few counts support this clone. V and J are TRBV2 and TRBJ2-3; 9 positions match TRBD2. This CDR3 has 14 residues. Germline V gene lookup returns CDR1 SNHLY and CDR2 FYNNEI. Losses at the gene ends were 7 bases for V and 3 bases for J; bases not matched to a gene: 5. DNA for the CDR3: TGTGCCAGCACTGGGACTAGCAATACAGATACGCAGTATTTT. Amino acid sequence: CASTGTSNTDTQYF.

With regard to this clone: This CDR3 is also generated by other DNA sequences in the sample. This chain links TRBV28 with TRBJ1-2; no clear D. Trimming cost V 5 bases and J 0 bases, with 4 bases left between them. The CDR3 contains 12 residues. Looked up from germline, CDR1 is MDHEN and CDR2 is SYDVKM. In DNA, the CDR3 is TGTGCCAGCAGTCTAGCTAACTATGGCTACACCTTC. Encoded protein: CASSLANYGYTF.

In this sample, this clone turned up a few times. This chain joins TRBV5-1 and TRBJ2-1; TRBD2 agrees at 7 bases. The CDR3 is 16 amino acids. The germline gives CDR1 SGHRS, CDR2 YFSETQ. V shed 4 bases, J shed 0 bases, and the junction held 7 bases outside the gene matches. The CDR3 region is CASSPGTISSYNEQFF. The CDR3 region has the DNA TGCGCCAGCAGCCCTGGGACTATCAGCTCCTACAATGAGCAGTTCTTC.